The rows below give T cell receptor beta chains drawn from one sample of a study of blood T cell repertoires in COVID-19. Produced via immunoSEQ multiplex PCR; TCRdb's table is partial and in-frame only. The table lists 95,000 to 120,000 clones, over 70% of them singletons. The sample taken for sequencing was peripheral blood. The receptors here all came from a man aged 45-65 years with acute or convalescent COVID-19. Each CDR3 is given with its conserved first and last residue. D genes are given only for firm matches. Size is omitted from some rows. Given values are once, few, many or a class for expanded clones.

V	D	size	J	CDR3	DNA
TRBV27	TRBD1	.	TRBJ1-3	CASSSPRQGGSGNTIYF	TGTGCCAGCAGCTCCCCCAGGCAGGGGGGTTCTGGAAACACCATATATTTT
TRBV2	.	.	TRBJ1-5	CASSATPTGSNQPQHF	TGTGCCAGCAGTGCAACTCCCACAGGGAGCAATCAGCCCCAGCATTTT
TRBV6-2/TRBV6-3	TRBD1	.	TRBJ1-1	CASSTHRGLDTEAFF	TGTGCCAGCAGTACACACAGGGGGCTTGACACTGAAGCTTTCTTT
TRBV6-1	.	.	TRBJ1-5	CASSEGISRTPQHF	TGTGCCAGCAGTGAGGGGATTTCACGGACACCCCAGCATTTT
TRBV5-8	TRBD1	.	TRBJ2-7	CASSLVAGGHEQYF	TGTGCCAGCAGCTTGGTGGCAGGGGGCCACGAGCAGTACTTC
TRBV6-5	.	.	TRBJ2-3	CASSYSRARVDTQYF	TGTGCCAGCAGTTACTCCAGGGCGAGAGTAGATACGCAGTATTTT
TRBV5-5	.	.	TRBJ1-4	CASSLAWTPATNEKLFF	TGTGCCAGCAGCTTGGCGTGGACTCCTGCAACTAATGAAAAACTGTTTTTT
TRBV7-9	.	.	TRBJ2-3	CASSLAHGANLADTQYF	TGTGCCAGCAGCTTAGCGCATGGGGCCAACTTGGCAGATACGCAGTATTTT
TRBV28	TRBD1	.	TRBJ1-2	CASRQRDRGVTF	TGTGCCAGCAGACAAAGGGACAGGGGTGTCACCTTC
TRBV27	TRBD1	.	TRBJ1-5	CASSSGTGEQPQHF	TGTGCCAGCAGTTCGGGGACAGGGGAACAGCCCCAGCATTTT
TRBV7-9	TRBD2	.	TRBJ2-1	CASSPGLAEYNEQFF	TGTGCCAGCAGCCCTGGACTAGCGGAATACAATGAGCAGTTCTTC
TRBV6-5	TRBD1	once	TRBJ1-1	CASTFDRGDTEAFF	TGTGCCAGCACCTTTGACAGGGGGGACACTGAAGCTTTCTTT
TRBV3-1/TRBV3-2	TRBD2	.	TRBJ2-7	CASSPIVGGTYEQYF	TGTGCCAGCAGCCCCATTGTCGGGGGGACTTACGAGCAGTACTTC
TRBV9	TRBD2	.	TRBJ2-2	CASSVAALATNTGELFF	TGTGCCAGCAGCGTAGCGGCACTAGCGACGAACACCGGGGAGCTGTTTTTT
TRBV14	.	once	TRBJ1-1	CASSQDAASGTEAFF	TGTGCCAGCAGCCAAGACGCGGCGTCCGGGACTGAAGCTTTCTTT
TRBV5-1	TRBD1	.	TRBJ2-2	CASSLTITGGTGELFF	TGCGCCAGCAGCTTAACGATCACAGGGGGCACCGGGGAGCTGTTTTTT
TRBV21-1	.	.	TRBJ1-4	CASSKEGRGSTNEKLFF	TGTGCCAGCAGCAAAGAGGGGAGGGGCTCGACTAATGAAAAACTGTTTTTT
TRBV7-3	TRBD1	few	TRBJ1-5	CASSSTGVGQPQHF	TGTGCCAGCAGCTCGACAGGGGTTGGTCAGCCCCAGCATTTT
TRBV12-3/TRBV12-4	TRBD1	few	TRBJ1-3	CATGQNSGNTIYF	TGTGCCACGGGACAGAACTCTGGAAACACCATATATTTT
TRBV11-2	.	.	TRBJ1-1	CASSLRGNTEAFF	TGTGCCAGCAGCTTGCGGGGGAACACTGAAGCTTTCTTT
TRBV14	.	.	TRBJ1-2	CASSQAREGSYGYTF	TGTGCCAGCAGCCAAGCCCGGGAGGGAAGCTATGGCTACACCTTC
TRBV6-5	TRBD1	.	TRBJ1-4	CASRGTGALGEKLFF	TGTGCCAGCAGGGGGACAGGGGCGCTGGGGGAAAAACTGTTTTTT
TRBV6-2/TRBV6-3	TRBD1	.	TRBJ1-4	CASSYQGTGQGINEKLFF	TGTGCCAGCAGTTACCAAGGGACCGGACAGGGAATTAATGAAAAACTGTTTTTT
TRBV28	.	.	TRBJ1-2	CASSGDTGYGYTF	TGTGCCAGCAGCGGGGACACGGGCTATGGCTACACCTTC
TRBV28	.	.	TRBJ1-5	CASSLFAGGNQPQHF	TGTGCCAGCAGTTTATTTGCAGGCGGCAATCAGCCCCAGCATTTT
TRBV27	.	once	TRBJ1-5	CASSTTDAGYSNQPQHF	TGTGCCAGCAGCACCACGGACGCGGGTTATAGCAATCAGCCCCAGCATTTT
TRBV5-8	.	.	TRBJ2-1	CASSYGQGLAVYSYNEQFF	TGTGCCAGCAGCTATGGACAGGGCCTAGCGGTTTACTCCTACAATGAGCAGTTCTTC
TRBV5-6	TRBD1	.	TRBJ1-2	CASSHPDRVNGYTF	TGTGCCAGCAGCCACCCGGACAGGGTCAATGGCTACACCTTC
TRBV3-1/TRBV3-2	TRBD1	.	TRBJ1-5	CASSPDRGRSQPQHF	TGTGCCAGCAGCCCCGACAGGGGGCGCAGTCAGCCCCAGCATTTT
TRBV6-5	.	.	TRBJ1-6	CASSLSGVPSPLHF	TGTGCCAGCAGTTTGTCGGGGGTCCCTTCACCCCTCCACTTT
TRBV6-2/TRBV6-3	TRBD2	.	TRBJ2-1	CASSRRLAGGPYNEQFF	TGTGCCAGCAGCCGAAGACTAGCGGGGGGACCCTACAATGAGCAGTTCTTC
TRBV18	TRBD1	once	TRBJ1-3	CASSPETGQSVSGNTIYF	TGTGCCAGCTCACCGGAAACGGGACAGTCAGTATCTGGAAACACCATATATTTT
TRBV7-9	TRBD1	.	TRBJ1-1	CASSLTGGAFTEAFF	TGTGCCAGCAGCTTGACAGGGGGCGCTTTCACTGAAGCTTTCTTT
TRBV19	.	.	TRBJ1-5	CASSMGGAGNQPQHF	TGTGCCAGTAGTATGGGGGGTGCGGGCAATCAGCCCCAGCATTTT
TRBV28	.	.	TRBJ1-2	CASRAGTYAGYTF	TGTGCCAGCAGGGCAGGGACTTATGCTGGCTACACCTTC
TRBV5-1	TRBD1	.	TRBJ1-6	CASSFGQGSSPLHF	TGCGCCAGCAGCTTCGGACAGGGGAGCTCACCCCTCCACTTT
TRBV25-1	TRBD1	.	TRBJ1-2	CAIDQGAAGYTF	TGTGCCATCGACCAGGGGGCAGCTGGCTACACCTTC
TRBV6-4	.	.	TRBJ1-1	CASSERGGTEAFF	TGTGCCAGCAGTGAAAGAGGGGGCACTGAAGCTTTCTTT
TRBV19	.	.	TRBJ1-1	CASSMVRANTEAFF	TGTGCCAGTAGTATGGTCAGGGCGAACACTGAAGCTTTCTTT
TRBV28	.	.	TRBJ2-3	CASRWYRATDTQYF	TGTGCCAGCAGGTGGTACAGGGCCACAGATACGCAGTATTTT
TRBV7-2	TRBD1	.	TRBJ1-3	CASGKGQGIGNTIYF	TGTGCCAGCGGAAAGGGACAGGGGATTGGAAACACCATATATTTT
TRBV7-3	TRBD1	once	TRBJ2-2	CASSERQGDTGELFF	TGTGCCAGCAGCGAGAGACAGGGGGACACCGGGGAGCTGTTTTTT
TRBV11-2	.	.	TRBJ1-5	CASSLESSSNQPQHF	TGTGCCAGCAGCTTAGAGTCGTCGAGCAATCAGCCCCAGCATTTT
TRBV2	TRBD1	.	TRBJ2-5	CASSAGTGAQETQYF	TGTGCCAGCAGCGCCGGGACAGGGGCGCAAGAGACCCAGTACTTC
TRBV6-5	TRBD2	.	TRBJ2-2	CASSRREAGELFF	TGTGCCAGCAGCCGCCGGGAGGCCGGGGAGCTGTTTTTT
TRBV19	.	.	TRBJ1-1	CASSILAWTGHNTEAFF	TGTGCCAGTAGTATCCTAGCCTGGACGGGACATAACACTGAAGCTTTCTTT
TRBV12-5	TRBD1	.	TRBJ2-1	CASGPAGTGGYNEQFF	TGTGCTAGTGGCCCGGCCGGGACAGGGGGCTACAATGAGCAGTTCTTC
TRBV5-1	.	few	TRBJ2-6	CASSLLISGANVLTF	TGCGCCAGCAGCTTGCTTATCTCTGGGGCCAACGTCCTGACTTTC
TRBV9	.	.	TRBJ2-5	CASSVGGGRLQETQYF	TGTGCCAGCAGCGTAGGCGGCGGGCGTTTACAAGAGACCCAGTACTTC